This T cell receptor (beta chain) was captured in a study of T cells after yellow fever vaccination. Study results and limitations: A small share of clonotypes appeared in both CD4 and CD8 compartments.

V gave up 4 bases and J gave up 13 bases, with 19 bases separating them. CDR1 and CDR2 (germline): MDHEN, SYDVKM. This CDR3 is 13 amino acids long. A single record per CDR3 protein comes from TCRdb applying MiXCR to the 5' RACE reads. The sample includes under 600,000 distinct CDR3 sequences, about 14% of them seen just once. This clonotype was detected a few times. What it binds is not known. This material consisted of PBMCs, taken on the day of the yellow fever booster vaccination. The V and J genes are TRBV28 and TRBJ2-5; D gene ambiguous. The sequence derives from a young man who received the YFV17D yellow fever vaccine. The CDR3 region has the DNA TGTGCCAGCAGTTCTATGACAAGAACGGCCCGGTACTTC. Encoded protein: CASSSMTRTARYF.